This TCR beta chain was documented in a study of cytomegalovirus exposure and HLA in healthy donors. Study findings and constraints: Beyond CMV serostatus, there was no information to go on about immune exposure.

With respect to this clone: The antigen is unknown.

PCR involved 60 Vbeta and 13 Jbeta primers. Some clones are missing from TCRdb's copy, which holds only in-frame ones; the method was immunoSEQ multiplex PCR. The sample shows 140,000 to 150,000 clones, roughly 71% of them seen only once. Trimming pared 6 bases from V and 2 bases from J, leaving 11 bases between. The CDR3 runs 13 residues. The germline CDR1 and CDR2 sequences are MNHNS and SASEGT. The sample consisted of PBMCs. This sequence was found in a man aged 25 to 40 in good health and CMV-seronegative. The chain uses TRBV6-1 and TRBJ2-7, with D possibly TRBD1 on 5 matching bases. The CDR3 DNA sequence: TGTGCCAGCAGGGACATTCCCCCCTACGAGCAGTACTTC. Protein sequence: CASRDIPPYEQYF.